The present entry profiles one TCR beta chain with its context. This sample was included in a study of OX40 agonist ivuxolimab in advanced cancers. The V end lost 5 bases, the J end lost 0 bases, and 5 bases lay between the germline ends. Germline loops: CDR1 MNHEY, CDR2 SMNVEV (reference sequence). This CDR3 is built from 12 residues. TCRdb's copy holds only in-frame clones and misses some; the assay was immunoSEQ multiplex PCR. The table has 30,000 to 40,000 clones, 70% to 85% seen once. Sequenced material: CD4+ or CD8+ T cells sorted from blood, taken in a trial of the OX40 agonist ivuxolimab. The V gene is TRBV27, the J gene TRBJ2-7; no clear D gene. The origin of this receptor is an adult with an advanced solid tumor such as melanoma, head and neck, liver or kidney cancer. The CDR3 loop reads CASSPSSYEQYF. In DNA, the CDR3 is TGTGCCAGCAGTCCGAGCTCCTACGAGCAGTACTTC.